These 12 T cell receptor beta chains were sequenced from one sample in a study of shared T cell receptors in the human thymus. The table came from immunoSEQ multiplex PCR; TCRdb's copy has only in-frame clones and leaves some out. Seen here are about 660,000 clones, approximately 87% observed once, and the top ten hold around 0.0099%. The data were also submitted as part of a second study, on human thymus T cells.

Sequenced input: thymocytes. These receptors were obtained from a boy under three years old with a congenital heart defect.

The V call is TRBV2, the J call TRBJ1-5, with 8 bases aligning to TRBD1. The trim removed 6 bases at V and 3 bases at J, leaving 4 bases unmatched. The CDR3 totals 14 residues. Looked up from germline, CDR1 is SNHLY and CDR2 is FYNNEI. The CDR3, as DNA: TGTGCCAGCAGCCAACAGGGGGACAATCAGCCCCAGCATTTT. Translated, it gives CASSQQGDNQPQHF.

V usage is TRBV6-5 and J usage is TRBJ2-7, with 8 positions matching TRBD1. Germline CDR1 and CDR2: MNHEY and SVGAGI. With 2 bases clipped from V and 9 bases from J, the junction kept 6 bases outside the gene matches. CDR3 length: 13 amino acids. For the CDR3, the DNA is TGTGCCAGCAGTTACCATGGGACAGGTGGGCAGTACTTC. This sequence encodes CASSYHGTGGQYF.

The chain is built from TRBV28 and TRBJ1-2, with 8 bases that match TRBD1. The CDR3 contains 15 residues. J was trimmed by 2 bases and V by 6 bases; bases with no gene match: 8. The germline V gene has CDR1 MDHEN and CDR2 SYDVKM. The CDR3 is CASSYRDRQNYGYTF. The DNA for the CDR3 is TGTGCCAGCAGCTACCGGGACAGGCAGAACTATGGCTACACCTTC.

The chain combines TRBV7-2 with TRBJ2-7; 9 bases match TRBD2. The length of the CDR3 is 19 residues. From germline, CDR1 is SGHTA and CDR2 FQGNSA. V lost 1 base and J lost 5; bases outside the gene matches: 18. The CDR3: CASSLGYVREGRRKNEQYF. The CDR3 DNA reads as TGTGCCAGCAGCTTAGGCTACGTGCGGGAGGGCCGGAGGAAGAACGAGCAGTACTTC.

Only one count was recorded for this clone. The chain uses TRBV30 and TRBJ1-2, with D hard to call. V lost 5 bases and J 4 bases, leaving 17 bases between the germline ends. This CDR3 comprises 14 residues. Germline CDR1 GTSNPN, CDR2 SVGIG (reference sequence). The chain's CDR3 is CAWRVGWGGYGYTF. CDR3 sequence (DNA): TGTGCCTGGCGGGTGGGGTGGGGAGGCTATGGCTACACCTTC.

The rearrangement uses TRBV28 and TRBJ2-2, with a tentative D call TRBD1 (5 bases). V was shortened by 4 bases and J by 5 bases, with 17 bases between the two germline ends. CDR3 length: 16 residues. Germline V gene data show CDR1 as MDHEN and CDR2 as SYDVKM. The CDR3 spells CASSSLVQGGTGELFF. The CDR3 DNA follows: TGTGCCAGCAGTTCACTCGTCCAGGGTGGTACCGGGGAGCTGTTTTTT.

The rearrangement joins TRBV10-2 to TRBJ2-6, with D tentatively TRBD2 (8 bases). Per germline, CDR1 WSHSY and CDR2 SAAADI. The CDR3 is made up of 18 amino acids. Trimming cost V 7 bases and J 5 bases, with 24 bases left between them. The CDR3 loop is CASTPGGEQGDRANVLTF. Written as DNA, the CDR3 is TGCGCCAGCACCCCCGGGGGGGAGCAGGGGGACAGGGCCAACGTCCTGACTTTC.

The chain recombines TRBV30 with TRBJ2-2; 10 bases map to TRBD2. The trim removed 2 bases at V and 5 bases at J, leaving 5 bases unmatched. Germline CDR1 is GTSNPN and CDR2 is SVGIG (reference sequence). The CDR3 covers 15 residues. In DNA form, the CDR3 reads TGTGCCTGGAGTAAGCGGGAGGGTAGGACCGGGGAGCTGTTTTTT. The encoded protein is CAWSKREGRTGELFF.

The chain links TRBV7-3 to TRBJ1-2, with D possibly matching TRBD1 (5 bases). The germline CDR1 and CDR2 sequences are SGHTA and FQGTGA. V lost 2 bases, J lost 2 bases, and 18 bases lay in between. This CDR3 is built from 17 residues. The CDR3 sequence: CASSLFPRGGMNYGYTF. DNA of the CDR3: TGTGCCAGCAGCTTATTCCCTCGGGGGGGGATGAACTATGGCTACACCTTC.

The chain recombines TRBV10-3 with TRBJ2-7, with D unresolved. Germline CDR1 is ENHRY and CDR2 is SYGVKD. Trimming pared 10 bases from V and 2 bases from J, leaving 9 bases between. The CDR3 contains 11 residues. DNA for the CDR3: TGTGCCAGCCGGTCGACCTACGAGCAGTACTTC. It encodes CASRSTYEQYF.

V gene TRBV2 combines with J gene TRBJ2-6; TRBD2 is a possible D gene (5 bases). Germline CDR1 SNHLY, CDR2 FYNNEI. The CDR3 totals 17 residues. Trimming took 10 bases from V and 0 from J, leaving 19 bases between them. The chain's CDR3 is CANGDNRVSSGANVLTF. The CDR3 coding sequence is TGTGCCAACGGGGATAACAGAGTTAGCTCTGGGGCCAACGTCCTGACTTTC.

This clone has just a few counts. This sequence joins TRBV11-2 and TRBJ2-7; TRBD2 agrees at 7 bases. Losses at the gene ends were 3 bases for V and 4 bases for J; bases not matched to a gene: 18. CDR3 length equals 18 residues. Germline V gene sequence: CDR1 SGHAT, CDR2 FQNNGV. In DNA, the CDR3 is TGTGCCAGCAGCTTTTTCCTCTCTAGCGGACTGGGGAAGTACGAGCAGTACTTC. This gives the protein CASSFFLSSGLGKYEQYF.